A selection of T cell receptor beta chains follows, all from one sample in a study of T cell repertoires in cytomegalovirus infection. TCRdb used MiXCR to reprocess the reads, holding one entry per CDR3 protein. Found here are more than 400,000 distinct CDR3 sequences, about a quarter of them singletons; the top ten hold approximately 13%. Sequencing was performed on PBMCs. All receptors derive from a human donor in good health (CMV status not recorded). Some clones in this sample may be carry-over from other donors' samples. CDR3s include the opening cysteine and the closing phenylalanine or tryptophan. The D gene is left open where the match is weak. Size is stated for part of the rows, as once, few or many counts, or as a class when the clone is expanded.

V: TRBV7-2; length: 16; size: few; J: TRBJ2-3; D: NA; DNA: TGTGCCAGCAGCTTAGGGGGAGGTCTTAACACAGATACGCAGTATTTT; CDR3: CASSLGGGLNTDTQYF
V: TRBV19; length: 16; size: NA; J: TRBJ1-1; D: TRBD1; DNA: TGTGCCAGTAGTTCCGGGACAGGGGCGTGGGGCACTGAAGCTTTCTTT; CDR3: CASSSGTGAWGTEAFF
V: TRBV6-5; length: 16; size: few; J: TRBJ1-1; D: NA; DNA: TGTGCCAGCAGTTACTCTTCGGATAGTTACGTCACTGAAGCTTTCTTT; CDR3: CASSYSSDSYVTEAFF
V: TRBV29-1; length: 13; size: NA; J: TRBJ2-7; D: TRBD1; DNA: TGCAGCGTTGCTCTGGACAGGACCTACGAGCAGTACTTC; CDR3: CSVALDRTYEQYF
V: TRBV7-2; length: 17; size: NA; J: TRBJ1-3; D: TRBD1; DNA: TGTGCCAGCAGCAGCCGACAGGGGGCCAGCTCTGGAAACACCATATATTTT; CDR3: CASSSRQGASSGNTIYF
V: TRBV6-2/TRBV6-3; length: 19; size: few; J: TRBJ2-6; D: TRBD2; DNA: TGTGCCAGCAGTTACTCCCCGCTAGCGGGGACCTCTGGGGCCAACGTCCTGACTTTC; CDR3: CASSYSPLAGTSGANVLTF
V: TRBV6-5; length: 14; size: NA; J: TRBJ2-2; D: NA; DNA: TGTGCCAGCCGTCAACAGGGGAGGACCGGGGAGCTGTTTTTT; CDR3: CASRQQGRTGELFF
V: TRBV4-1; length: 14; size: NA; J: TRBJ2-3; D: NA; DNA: TGCGCCAGCAGCCAACCCACAGGCACAGATACGCAGTATTTT; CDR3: CASSQPTGTDTQYF
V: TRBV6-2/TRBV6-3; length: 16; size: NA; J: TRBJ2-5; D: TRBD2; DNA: TGTGCCAGCAGTTACGGCGCTAGCGGGAGTCGAGAGACCCAGTACTTC; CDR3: CASSYGASGSRETQYF
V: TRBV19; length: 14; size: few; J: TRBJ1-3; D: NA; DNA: TGTGCCAGCGGTGAACAGGGTTCTGGAAACACCATATATTTT; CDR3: CASGEQGSGNTIYF
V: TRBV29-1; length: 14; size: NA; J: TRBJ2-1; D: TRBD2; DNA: TGCAGCGTTGAAGGGACTAGCGTATACAATGAGCAGTTCTTC; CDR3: CSVEGTSVYNEQFF
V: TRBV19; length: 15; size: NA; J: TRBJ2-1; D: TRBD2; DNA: TGTGCCACCTCGGGACTAGCGGGAGGTAGGAATGAGCAGTTCTTC; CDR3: CATSGLAGGRNEQFF
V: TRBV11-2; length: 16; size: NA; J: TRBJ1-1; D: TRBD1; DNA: TGTGCCAGCAGCTCCAGGACAGGACGGGGGGACACTGAAGCTTTCTTT; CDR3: CASSSRTGRGDTEAFF
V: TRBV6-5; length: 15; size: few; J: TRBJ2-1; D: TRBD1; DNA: TGTGCCAGCAGGCCAACAGGGGGATCATACAATGAGCAGTTCTTC; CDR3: CASRPTGGSYNEQFF
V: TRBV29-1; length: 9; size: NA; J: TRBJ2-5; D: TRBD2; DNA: TGCAGCGTTGATCCCGGGACTAACTTC; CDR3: CSVDPGTNF
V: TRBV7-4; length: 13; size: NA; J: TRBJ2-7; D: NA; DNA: TGTGCCAGCAGCTTGTCCAGCGAGTCCGAGCAGTACTTC; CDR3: CASSLSSESEQYF
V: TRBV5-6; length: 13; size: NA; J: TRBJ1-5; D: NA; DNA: TGTGCCAGCAGCTTGGGGCTTAGTCAGCCCCAGCATTTT; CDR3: CASSLGLSQPQHF
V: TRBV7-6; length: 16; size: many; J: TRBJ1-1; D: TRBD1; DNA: TGTGCCAGCAGCTTAGACTCAGGGGGCGGGAACACTGAAGCTTTCTTT; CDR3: CASSLDSGGGNTEAFF
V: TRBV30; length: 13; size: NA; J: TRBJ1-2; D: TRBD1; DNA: TGTGCCTATGGACAGGGTCGGGCCTATGGCTACACCTTC; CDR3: CAYGQGRAYGYTF
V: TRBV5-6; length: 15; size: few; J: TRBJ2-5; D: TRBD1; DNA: TGTGCCAGCAGCTTGAAGGGGGCTGGGGGTGAGACCCAGTACTTC; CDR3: CASSLKGAGGETQYF
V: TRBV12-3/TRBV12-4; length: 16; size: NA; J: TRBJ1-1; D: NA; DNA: TGTGCCAGCAGTTCCCCTGGAGGACGGAGAAACACTGAAGCTTTCTTT; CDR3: CASSSPGGRRNTEAFF
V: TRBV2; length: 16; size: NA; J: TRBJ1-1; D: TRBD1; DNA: TGTGCCAGCAGTGATGTCGGGACAGGCGGGGACACTGAAGCTTTCTTT; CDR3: CASSDVGTGGDTEAFF
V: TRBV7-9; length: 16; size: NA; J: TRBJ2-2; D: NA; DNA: TGTGCCAGCAGCCCACATCAGACAGGGAACACCGGGGAGCTGTTTTTT; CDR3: CASSPHQTGNTGELFF
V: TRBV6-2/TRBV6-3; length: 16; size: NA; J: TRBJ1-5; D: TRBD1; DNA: TGTGCCAGCAGTTACAGGCAGGGGGCAGGCAATCAGCCCCAGCATTTT; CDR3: CASSYRQGAGNQPQHF
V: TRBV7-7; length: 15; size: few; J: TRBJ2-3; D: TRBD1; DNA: TGTGCCAGCAGTAACCCGGGACAGGGGCCAGATACGCAGTATTTT; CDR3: CASSNPGQGPDTQYF
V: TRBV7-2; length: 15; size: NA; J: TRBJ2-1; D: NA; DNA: TGTGCCAGCAGCTCGATCGGACTCGACAAAAGTGAGCAGTTCTTC; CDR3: CASSSIGLDKSEQFF
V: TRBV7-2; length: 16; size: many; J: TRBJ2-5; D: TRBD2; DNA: TGTGCCAGCAGCCTCATCGGAGCGGGAGGATTGCGGACCCAGTACTTC; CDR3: CASSLIGAGGLRTQYF
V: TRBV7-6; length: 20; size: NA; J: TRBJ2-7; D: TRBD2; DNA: TGTGCCAGCAGCTCCCCGGAGGGGGGTCTAGCGGGGCCCCATCATTACGAGCAGTACTTC; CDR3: CASSSPEGGLAGPHHYEQYF
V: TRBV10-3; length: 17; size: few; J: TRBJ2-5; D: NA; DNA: TGTGCCATCAGTGAGGGTGCGCAGGGCTCGGGGCAAGAGACCCAGTACTTC; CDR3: CAISEGAQGSGQETQYF
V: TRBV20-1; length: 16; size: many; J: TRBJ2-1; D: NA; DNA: TGCAGTGCTAGAGATGGGGGCGGGAGCTCCTACAATGAGCAGTTCTTC; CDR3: CSARDGGGSSYNEQFF
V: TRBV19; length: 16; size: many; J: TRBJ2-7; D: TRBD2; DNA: TGTGCCAGTAGTATAGAAGGACTAGCGGGGCCGGGAGAGCAGTACTTC; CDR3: CASSIEGLAGPGEQYF
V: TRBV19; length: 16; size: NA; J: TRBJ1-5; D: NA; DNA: TGTGCCAGTAGTGGGGCGTTGGGCCTTGGCAATCAGCCCCAGCATTTT; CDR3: CASSGALGLGNQPQHF
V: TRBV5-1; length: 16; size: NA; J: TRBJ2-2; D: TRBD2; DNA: TGCGCCAGCAGCGGAGTAGCGGGAACGGACACCGGGGAGCTGTTTTTT; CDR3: CASSGVAGTDTGELFF
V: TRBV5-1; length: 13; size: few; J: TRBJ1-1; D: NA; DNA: TGCGCCAGCAGCATAAAGGGCAACACTGAAGCTTTCTTT; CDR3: CASSIKGNTEAFF
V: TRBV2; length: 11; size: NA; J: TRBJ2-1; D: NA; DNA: TGTGCCAGCAGTGAACACAATGAGCAGTTCTTC; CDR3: CASSEHNEQFF
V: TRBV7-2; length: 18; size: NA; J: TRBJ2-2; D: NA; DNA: TGTGCCAGCAGCTTAATCAGCATTGGGTGGAGGAACACCGGGGAGCTGTTTTTT; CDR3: CASSLISIGWRNTGELFF
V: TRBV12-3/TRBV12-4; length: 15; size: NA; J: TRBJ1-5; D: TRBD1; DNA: TGTGCCAGCAGCATAACAGGGGGCGGTCATCAGCCCCAGCATTTT; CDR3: CASSITGGGHQPQHF
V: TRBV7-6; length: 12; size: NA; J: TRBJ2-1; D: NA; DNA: TGTGCCAGCAGCTCAATGGGCCTCGGGCAGTTCTTC; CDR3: CASSSMGLGQFF
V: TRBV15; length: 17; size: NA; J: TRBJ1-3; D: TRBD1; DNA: TGTGCCACCAGCAGAGATCTTAGGACAGGGTCTGGAAACACCATATATTTT; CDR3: CATSRDLRTGSGNTIYF
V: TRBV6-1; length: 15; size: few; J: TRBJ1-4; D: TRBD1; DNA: TGTGCCAGCAGGTCAGGGGGAACAACTAATGAAAAACTGTTTTTT; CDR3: CASRSGGTTNEKLFF
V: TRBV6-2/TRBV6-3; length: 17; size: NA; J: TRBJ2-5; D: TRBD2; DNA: TGTGCCAGCAGTAAGGCCCTAGCGGGATGGCGGGAAGAGACCCAGTACTTC; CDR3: CASSKALAGWREETQYF
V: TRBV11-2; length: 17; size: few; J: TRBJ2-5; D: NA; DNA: TGTGCCAGCAGTTCTATACGGCGAGCGAAGAGGGGGGAGACCCAGTACTTC; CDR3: CASSSIRRAKRGETQYF
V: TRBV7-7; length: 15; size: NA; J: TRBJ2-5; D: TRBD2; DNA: TGTGCCAGCAGCTTAAGTAGCGGGAGTCGAGAGACCCAGTACTTC; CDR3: CASSLSSGSRETQYF
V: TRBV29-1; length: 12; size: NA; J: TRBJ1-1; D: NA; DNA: TGCAGCGTTGAAATGGACACTTCTGAAGCTTTCTTT; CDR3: CSVEMDTSEAFF
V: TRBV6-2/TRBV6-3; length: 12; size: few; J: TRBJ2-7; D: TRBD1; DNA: TGTGCCAGCAGCCCCTGGACAGGCGAGCAGTACTTC; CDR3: CASSPWTGEQYF
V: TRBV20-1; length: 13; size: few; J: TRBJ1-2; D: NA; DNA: TGCAGTGCTCACTTACCGATAACCTATGGCTACACCTTC; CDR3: CSAHLPITYGYTF
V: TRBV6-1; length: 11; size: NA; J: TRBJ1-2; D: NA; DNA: TGTGCCACTTGGGATGGCTATGGCTACACCTTC; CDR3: CATWDGYGYTF
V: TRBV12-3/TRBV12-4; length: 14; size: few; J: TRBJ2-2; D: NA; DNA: TGTGCCACCCTCGCAGGGGGAGGGCCCGGGGAGCTGTTTTTT; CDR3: CATLAGGGPGELFF
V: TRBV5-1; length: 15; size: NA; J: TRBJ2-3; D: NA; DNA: TGCGCCAGCGATGAGGGACGCATAAGCACAGATACGCAGTATTTT; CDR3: CASDEGRISTDTQYF
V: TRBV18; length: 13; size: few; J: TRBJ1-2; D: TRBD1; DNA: TGTGCCAGCTCACGAGGGACAGACTATGGCTACACCTTC; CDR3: CASSRGTDYGYTF
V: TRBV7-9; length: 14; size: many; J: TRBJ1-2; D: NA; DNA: TGTGCCAGCAGCCTGGGACGGGGTAACTATGGCTACACCTTC; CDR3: CASSLGRGNYGYTF
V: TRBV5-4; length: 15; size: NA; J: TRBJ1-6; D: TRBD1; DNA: TGTGCCAGCAGCTTGATGGGGACAGCCGATTCACCCCTCCACTTT; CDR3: CASSLMGTADSPLHF
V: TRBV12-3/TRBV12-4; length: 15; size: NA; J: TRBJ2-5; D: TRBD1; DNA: TGTGCCAGCAGCAGCCTGACAGGGGGCCGGGAGACCCAGTACTTC; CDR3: CASSSLTGGRETQYF
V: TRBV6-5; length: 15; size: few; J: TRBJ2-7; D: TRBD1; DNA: TGTGCCAGTCTAAGCAGGGGGCGGGGAGCCTACGAGCAGTACTTC; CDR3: CASLSRGRGAYEQYF
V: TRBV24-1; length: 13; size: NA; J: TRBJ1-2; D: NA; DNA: TGTGCCACCAGTGATCCCGGGACCTATGGCTACACCTTC; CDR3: CATSDPGTYGYTF
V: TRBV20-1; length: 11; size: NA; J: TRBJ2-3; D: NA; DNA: TGCAGTGCTAGAGATCTCGATACGCAGTATTTT; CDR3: CSARDLDTQYF
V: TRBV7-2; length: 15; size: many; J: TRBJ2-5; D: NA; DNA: TGTGCCAGCAGCCCAGGAGGGGGACGACAAGAGACCCAGTACTTC; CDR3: CASSPGGGRQETQYF
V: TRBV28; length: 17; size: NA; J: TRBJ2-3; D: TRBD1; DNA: TGTGCCAGCAGTACCCGAGACACAGGGGTGGAAACAGATACGCAGTATTTT; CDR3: CASSTRDTGVETDTQYF